The subject of this entry is one TCR beta chain. Its cognate antigen is unknown. Uncontrolled infection, other autoimmune disease, pregnancy or lactation barred patients from enrollment. V was trimmed by 0 bases and J by 9 bases, leaving 21 bases between them. Germline V CDR1 and CDR2: MGHRA, YSYEKL. The CDR3 has 17 residues. Authors of the study amplified TCR beta CDR3 regions from RNA transcripts. HTBI primers were the set used in a first-round RT-PCR of the TCR CDR3. TCRdb recomputed calls from the multiplex PCR reads with MiXCR, one row per CDR3 protein. The table has fewer than 650,000 distinct CDR3 sequences, 14% seen once. The data derive from a study of T cells in Graves' hyperthyroidism and ophthalmopathy. General study results and limits: The model made its ophthalmopathy prediction, and onset followed a median about 6.8 months later.

The chain employs TRBV4-1 and TRBJ2-1; D possibly corresponds to TRBD2 (5 bases). Sequencing used blood. This TCR was sampled from a young woman with Graves' ophthalmopathy. The CDR3 coding sequence is TGCGCCAGCAGCCAAGATTTGGTGGGAGTAGGGTATCGTGAGCAGTTCTTC. This encodes CASSQDLVGVGYREQFF.